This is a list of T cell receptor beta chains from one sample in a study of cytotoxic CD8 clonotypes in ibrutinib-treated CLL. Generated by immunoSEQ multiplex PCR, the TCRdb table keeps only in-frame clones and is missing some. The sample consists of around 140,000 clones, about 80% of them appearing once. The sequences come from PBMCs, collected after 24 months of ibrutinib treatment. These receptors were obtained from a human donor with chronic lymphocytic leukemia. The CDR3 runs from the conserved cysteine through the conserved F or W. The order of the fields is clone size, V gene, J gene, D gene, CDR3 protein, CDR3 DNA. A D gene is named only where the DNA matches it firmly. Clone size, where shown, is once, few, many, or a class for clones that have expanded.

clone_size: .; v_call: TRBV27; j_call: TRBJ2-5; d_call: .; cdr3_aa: CASSRDPQETQYF; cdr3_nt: TGTGCCAGCAGCCGGGACCCGCAAGAGACCCAGTACTTC
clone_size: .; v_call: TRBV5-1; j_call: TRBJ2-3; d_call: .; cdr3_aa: CASSLGGQGWTDTQYF; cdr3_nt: TGCGCCAGCAGCTTGGGGGGCCAGGGTTGGACAGATACGCAGTATTTT
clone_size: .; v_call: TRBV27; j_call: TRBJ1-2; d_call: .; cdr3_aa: CASSLAESNYGYTF; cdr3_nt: TGTGCCAGCAGTTTAGCAGAGTCTAACTATGGCTACACCTTC
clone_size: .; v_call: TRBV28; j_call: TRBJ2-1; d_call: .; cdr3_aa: CASREGGNEQFF; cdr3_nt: TGTGCCAGCAGGGAGGGTGGTAATGAGCAGTTCTTC
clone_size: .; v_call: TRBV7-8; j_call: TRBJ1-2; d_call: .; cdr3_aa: CASSPGGGEFGYTF; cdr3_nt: TGTGCCAGCAGCCCCGGGGGGGGCGAATTTGGCTACACCTTC
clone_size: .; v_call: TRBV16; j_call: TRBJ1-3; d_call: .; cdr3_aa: CASTTTRHSGNTIYF; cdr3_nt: TGTGCCAGCACCACGACCAGGCACTCTGGAAACACCATATATTTT
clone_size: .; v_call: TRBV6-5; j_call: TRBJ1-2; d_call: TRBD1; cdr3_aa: CASSYTWTGSYGYTF; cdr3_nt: TGTGCCAGCAGTTACACCTGGACAGGATCCTATGGCTACACCTTC
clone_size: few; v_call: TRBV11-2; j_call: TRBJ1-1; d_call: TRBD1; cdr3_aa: CASRGRGLRAFF; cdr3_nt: TGTGCCAGCAGGGGGAGGGGGCTACGGGCTTTCTTT
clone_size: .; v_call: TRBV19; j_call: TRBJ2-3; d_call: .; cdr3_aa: CASSTGQSTDTQYF; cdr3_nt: TGTGCCAGTAGTACGGGACAAAGCACAGATACGCAGTATTTT
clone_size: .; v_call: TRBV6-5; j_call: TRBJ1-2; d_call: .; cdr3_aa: CASSPEGGYGYTF; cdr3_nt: TGTGCCAGCAGCCCCGAGGGGGGCTATGGCTACACCTTC
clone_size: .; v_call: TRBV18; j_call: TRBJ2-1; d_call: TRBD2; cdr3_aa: CASSPLAGYNEQFF; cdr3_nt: TGTGCCAGCTCGCCACTAGCGGGGTACAATGAGCAGTTCTTC
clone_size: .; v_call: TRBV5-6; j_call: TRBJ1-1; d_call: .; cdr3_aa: CASSSLVAGNSEAFF; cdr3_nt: TGTGCCAGCAGCTCCCTGGTTGCGGGTAACTCTGAAGCTTTCTTT
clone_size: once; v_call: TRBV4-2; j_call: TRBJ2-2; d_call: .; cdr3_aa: CASSQERLGALGGELFF; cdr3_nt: TGTGCCAGCAGCCAAGAGCGGCTGGGGGCGCTGGGCGGGGAGCTGTTTTTT
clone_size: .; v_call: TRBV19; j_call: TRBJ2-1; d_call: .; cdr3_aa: CASSAGPSGNEQFF; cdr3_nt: TGTGCCAGTAGCGCAGGGCCTTCGGGCAATGAGCAGTTCTTC
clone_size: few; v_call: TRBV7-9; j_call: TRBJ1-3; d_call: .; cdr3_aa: CASSPGYSGNTIYF; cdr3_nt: TGTGCCAGCAGCCCAGGGTACTCTGGAAACACCATATATTTT
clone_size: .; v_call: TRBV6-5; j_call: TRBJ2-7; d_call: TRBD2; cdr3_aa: CASSYSGGRGYEQYF; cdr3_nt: TGTGCCAGCAGTTACTCGGGAGGGCGCGGGTACGAGCAGTACTTC
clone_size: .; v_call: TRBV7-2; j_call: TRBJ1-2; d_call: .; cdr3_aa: CASSPQKGSLYGYTF; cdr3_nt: TGTGCCAGCAGCCCCCAGAAAGGGTCCCTCTATGGCTACACCTTC
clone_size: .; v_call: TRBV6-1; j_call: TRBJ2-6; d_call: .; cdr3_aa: CASSEGFSANVLTF; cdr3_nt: TGTGCCAGCAGTGAAGGGTTTTCGGCCAACGTCCTGACTTTC
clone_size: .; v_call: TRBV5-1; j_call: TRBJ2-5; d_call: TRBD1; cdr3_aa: CASSQKDRWGETQYF; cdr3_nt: TGCGCCAGCAGCCAAAAGGACAGGTGGGGAGAGACCCAGTACTTC
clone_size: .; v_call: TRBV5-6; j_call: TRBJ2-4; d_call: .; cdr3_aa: CASSLARLAKNIQYF; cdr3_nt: TGTGCCAGCAGCTTGGCCCGACTAGCCAAAAACATTCAGTACTTC
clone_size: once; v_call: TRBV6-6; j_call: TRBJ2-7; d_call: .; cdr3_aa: CASSPRGSSYEQYF; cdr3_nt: TGTGCCAGCAGCCCGAGGGGGAGCTCCTACGAGCAGTACTTC
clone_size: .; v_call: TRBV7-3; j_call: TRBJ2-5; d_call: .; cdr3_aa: CASSLSVEETQYF; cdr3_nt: TGTGCCAGCAGCTTATCCGTGGAAGAGACCCAGTACTTC
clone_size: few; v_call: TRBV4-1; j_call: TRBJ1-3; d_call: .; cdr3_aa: CASSQEAPGNTIYF; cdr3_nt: TGCGCCAGCAGCCAAGAGGCGCCTGGAAACACCATATATTTT
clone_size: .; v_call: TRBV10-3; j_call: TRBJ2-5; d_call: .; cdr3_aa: CAISKPGGGGGETQYF; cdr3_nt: TGTGCCATCAGTAAGCCCGGCGGGGGAGGGGGAGAGACCCAGTACTTC
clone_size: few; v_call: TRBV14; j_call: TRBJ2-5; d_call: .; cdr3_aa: CASSPAVAWGQETQYF; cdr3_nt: TGTGCCAGCAGCCCGGCGGTAGCGTGGGGCCAAGAGACCCAGTACTTC
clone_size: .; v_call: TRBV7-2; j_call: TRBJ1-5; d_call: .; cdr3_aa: CASSPRWATSNQPQHF; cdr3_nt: TGTGCCAGCAGCCCCAGATGGGCGACTAGCAATCAGCCCCAGCATTTT